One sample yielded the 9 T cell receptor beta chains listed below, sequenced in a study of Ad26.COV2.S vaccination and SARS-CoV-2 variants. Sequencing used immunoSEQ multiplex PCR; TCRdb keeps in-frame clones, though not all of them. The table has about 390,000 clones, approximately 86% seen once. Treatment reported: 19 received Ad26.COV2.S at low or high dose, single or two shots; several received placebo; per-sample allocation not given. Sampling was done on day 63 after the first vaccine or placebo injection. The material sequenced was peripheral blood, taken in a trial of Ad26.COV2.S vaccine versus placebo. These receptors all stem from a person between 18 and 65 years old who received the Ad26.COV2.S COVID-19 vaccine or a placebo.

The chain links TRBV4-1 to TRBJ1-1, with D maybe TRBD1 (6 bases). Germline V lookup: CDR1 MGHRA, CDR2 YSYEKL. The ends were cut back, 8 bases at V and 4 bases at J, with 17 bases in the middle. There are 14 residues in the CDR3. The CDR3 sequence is CASLQGTGSTEAFF. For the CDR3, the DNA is TGCGCCAGCCTACAGGGAACAGGGTCCACTGAAGCTTTCTTT.

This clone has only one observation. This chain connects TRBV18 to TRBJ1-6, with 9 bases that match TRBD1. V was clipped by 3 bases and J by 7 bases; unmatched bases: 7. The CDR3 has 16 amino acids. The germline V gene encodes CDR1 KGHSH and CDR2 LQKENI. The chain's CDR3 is CASSPQDRGYNSPLHF. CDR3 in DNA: TGTGCCAGCTCACCTCAGGACAGGGGATACAATTCACCCCTCCACTTT.

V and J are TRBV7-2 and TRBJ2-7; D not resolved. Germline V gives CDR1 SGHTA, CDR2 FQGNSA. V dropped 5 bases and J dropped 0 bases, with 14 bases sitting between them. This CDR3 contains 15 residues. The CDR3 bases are TGTGCCAGCAGCCTCGGCGGTGCGAGCTCCTACGAGCAGTACTTC. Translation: CASSLGGASSYEQYF.

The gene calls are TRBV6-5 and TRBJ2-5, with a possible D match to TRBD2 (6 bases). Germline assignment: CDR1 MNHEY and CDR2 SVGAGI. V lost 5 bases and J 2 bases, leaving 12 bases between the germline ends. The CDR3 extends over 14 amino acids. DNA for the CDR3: TGTGCCAGCAGTCTAGTGACTAGGCAAGAGACCCAGTACTTC. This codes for CASSLVTRQETQYF.

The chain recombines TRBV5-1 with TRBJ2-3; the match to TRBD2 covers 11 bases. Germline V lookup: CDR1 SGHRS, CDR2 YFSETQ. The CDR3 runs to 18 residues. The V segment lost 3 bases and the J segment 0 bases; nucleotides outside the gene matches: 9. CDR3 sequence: CASSYTYIAGGSTDTQYF. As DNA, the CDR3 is TGCGCCAGCAGCTATACATACATAGCGGGGGGGAGCACAGATACGCAGTATTTT. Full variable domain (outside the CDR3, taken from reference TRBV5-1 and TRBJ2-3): KAGVTQTPRYLIKTRGQQVTLSCSPISGHRSVSWYQQTPGQGLQFLFEYFSETQRNKGNFPGRFSGRQFSNSRSEMNVSTLELGDSALYLCASSYTYIAGGSTDTQYFGPGTRLTVL.

The CDR3 sequence is CASSLATSGEQYF. The CDR3 DNA reads as TGTGCCAGCAGCTTAGCGACTAGCGGCGAGCAGTACTTC. V is TRBV7-9 and J is TRBJ2-7; TRBD2 agrees at 9 bases. CDR3 length: 13 amino acids. V lost 0 bases, J lost 6 bases, and 0 bases stayed unmatched. Per the germline V gene, CDR1 is SEHNR and CDR2 is FQNEAQ (reference sequence).

The CDR3 DNA follows: TGTGCCAGCAGCTCCACTCTCGGGGATCAGCCCCAGCATTTT. Translation gives CASSSTLGDQPQHF. This rearrangement joins TRBV7-9 to TRBJ1-5; no reliable D call. Germline lookup yields CDR1 SEHNR and CDR2 FQNEAQ (reference sequence). The CDR3 covers 14 residues. Trimming removed 4 bases at V and 5 bases at J, with 12 bases between. Full variable domain (rest looked up from reference TRBV7-9 and TRBJ1-5): DTGVSQNPRHKITKRGQNVTFRCDPISEHNRLYWYRQTLGQGPEFLTYFQNEAQLEKSRLLSDRFSAERPKGSFSTLEIQRTEQGDSAMYLCASSSTLGDQPQHFGDGTRLSIL.

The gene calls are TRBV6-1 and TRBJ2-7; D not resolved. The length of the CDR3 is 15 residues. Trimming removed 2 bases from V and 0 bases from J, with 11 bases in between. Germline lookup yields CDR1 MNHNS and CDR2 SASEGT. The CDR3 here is CASSESSGRSYEQYF. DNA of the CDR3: TGTGCCAGCAGTGAATCATCGGGTCGCTCCTACGAGCAGTACTTC.

The chain's CDR3 is CATARAGAGTDTQYF. The CDR3 DNA sequence: TGTGCCACGGCCCGGGCGGGGGCCGGCACAGATACGCAGTATTTT. The chain uses TRBV3-1 (or the pseudogene TRBV3-2) and TRBJ2-3; D is perhaps TRBD2 (7 bases). In germline, CDR1 is LGHDT, CDR2 YNNKEL (reference sequence). The V end was cut by 10 bases, the J end by 1 base, with 18 bases between. The CDR3 covers 15 residues.